One and the same sample provided the 28 T cell receptor beta chains below, sequenced in a study of blood T cell repertoires in COVID-19. The assay was immunoSEQ multiplex PCR, and TCRdb's table has in-frame clones only and misses some. The sample gives about 88,000 clones, around 86% of which show up once; roughly 25% is in the top ten. The sequenced sample was peripheral blood. The receptors come from a human donor in a cohort sampled during active COVID-19.

This clone was counted between two and nine times. The chain recombines TRBV25-1 with TRBJ1-6; D is undetermined. CDR1 and CDR2 (germline): MGHDK, SYGVNS. The CDR3 totals 15 residues. V was trimmed by 8 bases and J by 7 bases, leaving 18 bases between them. DNA for the CDR3: TGTGCCAGCTCCCCCGTACGGGCGGGAAATTCACCCCTCCACTTT. Residues: CASSPVRAGNSPLHF.

The rearrangement uses TRBV6-1 and TRBJ2-4; D is uncertain. CDR3 length: 14 residues. V was pared by 1 base and J by 0 bases, with 4 bases between. Germline V lookup: CDR1 MNHNS, CDR2 SASEGT. The CDR3 region has the DNA TGTGCCAGCAGTGAAGAACTAGCCAAAAACATTCAGTACTTC. Translating it yields CASSEELAKNIQYF.

A single count supports this clone. The J gene is TRBJ2-1, the V gene TRBV7-2, with 8 positions matching TRBD2. Germline loops: CDR1 SGHTA, CDR2 FQGNSA. V shed 5 bases, J shed 4 bases, and the junction held 7 bases outside the gene matches. The length of the CDR3 is 15 residues. Here the CDR3 DNA reads TGTGCCAGCAGCGTTAGCGGGATCTCGTACAATGAGCAGTTCTTC. As protein: CASSVSGISYNEQFF. Full variable domain (outside the CDR3, taken from reference TRBV7-2 and TRBJ2-1): GAGVSQSPSNKVTEKGKDVELRCDPISGHTALYWYRQSLGQGLEFLIYFQGNSAPDKSGLPSDRFSAERTGGSVSTLTIQRTQQEDSAVYLCASSVSGISYNEQFFGPGTRLTVL.

The chain links TRBV6-2 or TRBV6-3 to TRBJ2-3, with 14 bases matching TRBD2. This CDR3 region has 16 residues. The V gene's germline CDR1 is MNHEY and CDR2 SVGEGT. The J segment lost 4 bases and the V segment lost 5 bases, leaving 5 bases of the junction unmatched. CDR3 nucleotides: TGTGCCAGCAGTCCCCGACTAGCGGGAGGGCCAGATACGCAGTATTTT. It codes for CASSPRLAGGPDTQYF.

The gene calls are TRBV10-1 and TRBJ2-1; 8 bases agree with TRBD1. The V segment lost 6 bases and the J segment 5 bases; nucleotides outside the gene matches: 6. From germline, CDR1 is WNHNN and CDR2 SYGVQD (reference sequence). The CDR3 runs 14 residues. Written as DNA, the CDR3 is TGCGCCAGCAGGAAGGACAGGGTGGACAATGAGCAGTTCTTC. Protein: CASRKDRVDNEQFF.

CDR3: CASSFRGSTEAFF. CDR3 nucleotide sequence: TGTGCCAGCAGTTTCAGGGGGAGCACTGAAGCTTTCTTT. The rearrangement joins TRBV6-2 or TRBV6-3 to TRBJ1-1; 7 nucleotides align to TRBD1. The V gene end was trimmed by 4 bases and the J gene end by 4 bases; junction bases not matched to a gene: 3. Germline V lookup: CDR1 MNHEY, CDR2 SVGEGT. The CDR3 contains 13 residues.

The chain carries TRBV11-3 and TRBJ2-1; 12 nucleotides align to TRBD1. The trim removed 1 base at V and 1 base at J, leaving 8 bases unmatched. This CDR3 has 19 amino acids. Germline loops: CDR1 SGHNT, CDR2 YENEEA. The CDR3 region has the DNA TGTGCCAGCAGCTTAGGATGGGGGACAGGGGGCACTTCCTACAATGAGCAGTTCTTC. Residues: CASSLGWGTGGTSYNEQFF.

The V gene is TRBV6-1, the J gene TRBJ1-6; D call uncertain. CDR1 and CDR2 from the germline V gene are MNHNS and SASEGT. The V end was cut by 1 base, the J end by 0 bases, with 7 bases between. The CDR3 is made up of 16 amino acids. In DNA, the CDR3 is TGTGCCAGCAGTGAAGTCTGGAGCTCCTATAATTCACCCCTCCACTTT. Its protein product is CASSEVWSSYNSPLHF.

This sequence joins TRBV27 and TRBJ2-7; TRBD1 aligns across 9 bases. Germline loops: CDR1 MNHEY, CDR2 SMNVEV (reference sequence). V trimming: 3 bases; J trimming: 6 bases; junction bases outside the gene matches: 9. This CDR3 spans 15 amino acids. DNA of the CDR3: TGTGCCAGCAGTTTGTCCGGGACAGGGTTATCCGAGCAGTACTTC. Translation gives CASSLSGTGLSEQYF.

V and J are TRBV4-1 and TRBJ2-5, with D possibly being TRBD2 (6 bases). Germline V lookup: CDR1 MGHRA, CDR2 YSYEKL. The CDR3 is made up of 15 amino acids. Between the trimmed V and J ends, which lost 0 bases and 4 bases, there was a span of 12 bases. As DNA, the CDR3 is TGCGCCAGCAGCCAAGAGGGCTTGGGGGGAGAGACCCAGTACTTC. Residues: CASSQEGLGGETQYF.

This rearrangement joins TRBV24-1 to TRBJ2-7, with 7 bases fitting TRBD1. CDR3 size: 12 residues. V lost 5 bases to trimming and J lost 13 bases; unmatched junction nucleotides: 10. CDR1 KGHDR and CDR2 SFDVKD come from the germline V gene. The CDR3 region has the DNA TGTGCCACCAGTGCCCTTGGGGGACAGCTATACTTC. This sequence encodes CATSALGGQLYF.

This chain joins TRBV29-1 and TRBJ2-2, with D uncertain. The CDR3 is 12 residues long. The germline V gene encodes CDR1 SQVTM and CDR2 ANQGSEA. Deletions cut 7 bases from V and 7 bases from J, with 13 bases between. The CDR3 region is CSAPVSGGELFF. DNA of the CDR3: TGCAGCGCCCCTGTGTCGGGCGGGGAGCTGTTTTTT.

Only a few counts were recorded for this clone. The chain joins TRBV30 to TRBJ1-2; 11 bases are shared with TRBD1. J gave up 4 bases and V 2 bases, and 3 bases lay outside the gene matches. The CDR3 covers 14 residues. Germline V gives CDR1 GTSNPN, CDR2 SVGIG (reference sequence). The DNA for the CDR3 is TGTGCCTGGAGTCGGGACAGGGGGGGCTATGGCTACACCTTC. Its protein is CAWSRDRGGYGYTF.

This chain connects TRBV29-1 to TRBJ1-1; TRBD1 might be the D (6 bases). CDR3 size: 10 residues. V lost 7 bases to trimming and J lost 8 bases, with 11 bases between them. From germline, CDR1 is SQVTM and CDR2 ANQGSEA. In DNA, the CDR3 is TGCAGCGGTCGACAGGCGGAAGCTTTCTTT. Protein sequence: CSGRQAEAFF.

The rearrangement joins TRBV3-1 (or the pseudogene TRBV3-2) to TRBJ1-5; perhaps TRBD1 as D (5 bases). CDR1 is LGHDT and CDR2 is YNNKEL in the germline V gene (reference sequence). The CDR3 loop spans 15 amino acids. The V and J ends lost 0 bases and 5 bases respectively, with 11 bases between them. The CDR3 DNA reads as TGTGCCAGCAGCCAAGATTGGGGGGAATATCAGCCCCAGCATTTT. The encoded protein is CASSQDWGEYQPQHF.

The V gene is TRBV29-1, the J gene TRBJ1-1, with D perhaps TRBD1 (6 bases). The germline V gene encodes CDR1 SQVTM and CDR2 ANQGSEA. The CDR3 is made up of 12 amino acids. V lost 7 bases and J 0 bases, leaving 9 bases between the germline ends. CDR3 sequence: CSGQEMNTEAFF. Here the CDR3 DNA reads TGCAGCGGACAGGAAATGAACACTGAAGCTTTCTTT. Supplemented by reference TRBV29-1 and TRBJ1-1, the full variable domain reads SAVISQKPSRDICQRGTSLTIQCQVDSQVTMMFWYRQQPGQSLTLIATANQGSEATYESGFVIDKFPISRPNLTFSTLTVSNMSPEDSSIYLCSGQEMNTEAFFGQGTRLTVV.

This chain joins TRBV9 and TRBJ2-3; 11 bases map to TRBD2. Germline loops: CDR1 SGDLS, CDR2 YYNGEE. Unmatched junction bases numbered 6, after V lost 5 bases and J lost 7 bases. The CDR3 is 14 amino acids. The CDR3 protein is CASSETSGAYTQYF. CDR3 coding DNA: TGTGCCAGCAGTGAGACTAGCGGGGCGTATACGCAGTATTTT.

V gene TRBV5-1 combines with J gene TRBJ2-2; TRBD1 matches 7 bases. Germline assignment: CDR1 SGHRS and CDR2 YFSETQ. The CDR3 consists of 14 residues. J gave up 7 bases and V 1 base, and 4 bases lay outside the gene matches. In DNA form, the CDR3 reads TGCGCCAGCAGCTTGCAGGGGGATGTCGGGGAGCTGTTTTTT. Protein sequence: CASSLQGDVGELFF.

This clone has just one count. This chain connects TRBV15 to TRBJ1-5; TRBD1 agrees at 9 bases. The ends lost 6 bases at V and 6 bases at J; junction bases unmatched: 6. CDR3 length equals 14 residues. Germline V gene lookup returns CDR1 LNHNV and CDR2 YYDKDF (reference sequence). CDR3 residues: CATRADRGGQPQHF. CDR3 nucleotide sequence: TGTGCCACCAGAGCAGACAGGGGGGGTCAGCCCCAGCATTTT.

The chain couples TRBV13 to TRBJ2-7, with TRBD2 identical over 12 bases. Trimming took 4 bases from V and 4 from J; bases not matched to a gene: 5. The CDR3 extends over 15 amino acids. Per the germline V gene, CDR1 is PRHDT and CDR2 is FYEKMQ (reference sequence). The CDR3 DNA reads as TGTGCCAGCAGCTCTCTAGCGGGGGGGCCTTACGAGCAGTACTTC. Translating it yields CASSSLAGGPYEQYF.

The gene calls are TRBV5-1 and TRBJ2-2; D may be TRBD1 (6 bases). The CDR3 is made up of 16 amino acids. CDR1 SGHRS and CDR2 YFSETQ come from the germline V gene. V dropped 1 base and J dropped 0 bases, with 10 bases sitting between them. The CDR3 region is CASSLWGQANTGELFF. As DNA, the CDR3 is TGCGCCAGCAGCTTGTGGGGACAAGCGAACACCGGGGAGCTGTTTTTT.

V gene TRBV7-2 combines with J gene TRBJ2-5; the D gene is possibly TRBD1 (5 bases). Trimming left V 2 bases short and J 5 bases short, with 15 bases between. Germline CDR1 SGHTA, CDR2 FQGNSA. CDR3 size: 15 residues. The CDR3: CASSLFSGAEETQYF. As DNA, the CDR3 is TGTGCCAGCAGCTTATTCTCTGGGGCGGAGGAGACCCAGTACTTC.

The J gene is TRBJ1-2, the V gene TRBV11-2, with no clear D. The germline V and J ends were trimmed by 5 bases and 5 bases, with 18 bases remaining between them. CDR1 and CDR2 (germline): SGHAT, FQNNGV. This CDR3 contains 15 residues. DNA for the CDR3: TGTGCCAGCAGCCACACGGCAGGAGGGATTTATGGCTACACCTTC. Translating it yields CASSHTAGGIYGYTF.

The chain couples TRBV27 to TRBJ1-2, with 9 bases fitting TRBD1. The germline V gene has CDR1 MNHEY and CDR2 SMNVEV (reference sequence). The V gene end was trimmed by 7 bases and the J gene end by 6 bases; junction bases not matched to a gene: 12. CDR3 size: 15 residues. The DNA of the CDR3 is TGTGCCAGCAAGGAGAGGGACAGGGCCTCTGATGGCTACACCTTC. Its translation is CASKERDRASDGYTF.

This chain uses TRBV15 with TRBJ2-1; D is unresolved. The germline V gene encodes CDR1 LNHNV and CDR2 YYDKDF (reference sequence). This CDR3 is built from 17 residues. V lost 1 base, J lost 7 bases, and 20 bases lay in between. The CDR3 loop is CATSRAPRRLGKNEQFF. The CDR3 region has the DNA TGTGCCACCAGCAGAGCCCCCCGCCGGCTAGGAAAGAATGAGCAGTTCTTC.

This clone is a singleton in its sample. At one end, the junction sequence differs from germline, possibly due to a read error. The V gene is TRBV18, the J gene TRBJ2-3; TRBD2 matches 8 bases. CDR1 and CDR2 (germline): KGHSH, LQKENI. CDR3 length: 14 amino acids. CDR3 amino acids: CASSKSGSRDTQYF. The CDR3, as DNA: TGTGCCAGCTCAAAAAGCGGGAGCAGAGATACGCAGTATTTT.

The gene calls are TRBV2 and TRBJ2-7; 8 positions agree with TRBD1. CDR3 length equals 14 residues. CDR1 SNHLY and CDR2 FYNNEI come from the germline V gene. V lost 2 bases, J lost 7 bases, and 7 bases stayed unmatched. CDR3 in DNA: TGTGCCAGCAGTGAATTCCAGGGGGCGGGGGAGCAGTACTTC. Translating gives CASSEFQGAGEQYF.

The rearrangement links TRBV6-5 to TRBJ2-5, with D perhaps matching TRBD2 (6 bases). Germline V gene sequence: CDR1 MNHEY, CDR2 SVGAGI. The ends were cut back, 6 bases at V and 1 base at J, with 12 bases in the middle. The CDR3 loop spans 14 amino acids. CDR3 nucleotides: TGTGCCAGCAGCCGTAGCGGCCGCCAAGAGACCCAGTACTTC. Protein sequence: CASSRSGRQETQYF.